These T cell receptor beta chains were read from a single sample in a study of identical twins. Each CDR3 protein gets one entry after TCRdb re-called the 5' RACE reads with MiXCR. The sample lists approximately 600,000 distinct CDR3 sequences, about 7.6% occurring once. These same records also appear under a second study, on yellow fever vaccine responses in identical twins.

What was sequenced was PBMCs. Receptor source: a woman between 18 and 29 years old in good health. CDR3s include the opening cysteine and the closing phenylalanine or tryptophan. Fields, in order: V gene, D gene, clone size, J gene, CDR3 DNA, CDR3 protein. D genes are given only for firm matches. Rows may omit the clone size; those that give it use once, few, many or a size class.

V: TRBV18
D: NA
size: NA
J: TRBJ1-1
DNA: TGTGCCAGCTCAATATCGAACACTGAAGCTTTCTTT
CDR3: CASSISNTEAFF

V: TRBV20-1
D: NA
size: NA
J: TRBJ1-1
DNA: TGCAGTGCTAGAGGGGGAACAGGGAGTAACACTGAAGCTTTCTTT
CDR3: CSARGGTGSNTEAFF

V: TRBV6-5
D: TRBD1
size: NA
J: TRBJ2-7
DNA: TGTGCCACCACCGGGACAGGCTATGAGCAGTACTTC
CDR3: CATTGTGYEQYF

V: TRBV3-1
D: NA
size: NA
J: TRBJ1-2
DNA: TGTGCCAGCAGCCAAGCCCTGGGGCTGGCCTATGGCTACACCTTC
CDR3: CASSQALGLAYGYTF

V: TRBV24-1
D: TRBD1
size: few
J: TRBJ1-5
DNA: TGTGCCACCAGTGAGGCCGGGACAGGAGCGAATCAGCCCCAGCATTTT
CDR3: CATSEAGTGANQPQHF

V: TRBV10-3
D: NA
size: few
J: TRBJ2-7
DNA: TGTGCCATCAGTGGAGCCCAGCCGGCGGACGCGCAGTACTTC
CDR3: CAISGAQPADAQYF

V: TRBV7-8
D: NA
size: NA
J: TRBJ1-1
DNA: TGTGCCAGCAGCATCGCCGGGACGATGAAAACTGAAGCTTTCTTT
CDR3: CASSIAGTMKTEAFF

V: TRBV7-8
D: NA
size: NA
J: TRBJ2-1
DNA: TGTGCCAGCAGCTTAGGGGGGCGGGGGCGCGAGCAGTTCTTC
CDR3: CASSLGGRGREQFF

V: TRBV20-1
D: NA
size: NA
J: TRBJ2-1
DNA: TGCAGTGCTAGAGTGGTGGGAGCACCCTACGAGGGGCAGTTCTTC
CDR3: CSARVVGAPYEGQFF

V: TRBV7-9
D: TRBD2
size: many
J: TRBJ2-1
DNA: TGTGCCAGCAGCTTATCCGGGACTAGGGGCAACAATGAGCAGTTCTTC
CDR3: CASSLSGTRGNNEQFF

V: TRBV5-1
D: TRBD1
size: many
J: TRBJ2-7
DNA: TGCGCCAGCAAGGAAACAGGGGGCTTGGACGAGCAGTACTTC
CDR3: CASKETGGLDEQYF

V: TRBV6-5
D: NA
size: NA
J: TRBJ1-1
DNA: TGTGCCAGCAGTCTACAGGGTGTGCACACTGAAGCTTTCTTT
CDR3: CASSLQGVHTEAFF

V: TRBV2
D: TRBD1
size: many
J: TRBJ1-1
DNA: TGTGCCAGCAGCGCCTCGGGACAGGGTACTGAAGCTTTCTTT
CDR3: CASSASGQGTEAFF

V: TRBV27
D: NA
size: many
J: TRBJ2-2
DNA: TGTGCCACCATGACCGCTAACACCGGGGAGCTGTTTTTT
CDR3: CATMTANTGELFF

V: TRBV24-1
D: NA
size: many
J: TRBJ2-3
DNA: TGTGCCACCATGGGACGCCGAACAGATACGCAGTATTTT
CDR3: CATMGRRTDTQYF

V: TRBV20-1
D: NA
size: many
J: TRBJ2-5
DNA: TGCAGTGCCGGGATACTACAAGAGACCCAGTACTTC
CDR3: CSAGILQETQYF

V: TRBV3-1
D: NA
size: few
J: TRBJ1-2
DNA: TGTGCCAGCACCCCATCGGCGACGGGGTATGGCTACACCTTC
CDR3: CASTPSATGYGYTF

V: TRBV29-1
D: TRBD1
size: NA
J: TRBJ2-4
DNA: TGCAGCGCCGGACAGGAGACAAACATTCAGTACTTC
CDR3: CSAGQETNIQYF

V: TRBV7-9
D: NA
size: few
J: TRBJ2-6
DNA: TGTGCCAGCAGCTCGTTGCGCTCTGGGGCCAACGTCCTGACTTTC
CDR3: CASSSLRSGANVLTF

V: TRBV12-3/TRBV12-4
D: TRBD1
size: many
J: TRBJ1-1
DNA: TGTGCCAGCAGTCTAAGATCGACAGGGGGCGTGGCTGAAGCTTTCTTT
CDR3: CASSLRSTGGVAEAFF

V: TRBV14
D: NA
size: few
J: TRBJ1-5
DNA: TGTGCCAGCAGCCAAAACAACCCCGACAGAACTACGACAAAATATAGCAATCAGCCCCAGCATTTT
CDR3: CASSQNNPDRTTTKYSNQPQHF

V: TRBV4-1
D: NA
size: few
J: TRBJ2-5
DNA: TGCGCCAGCAGCCAAATCCCTGGCGAAGAGACCCAGTACTTC
CDR3: CASSQIPGEETQYF

V: TRBV3-1
D: NA
size: NA
J: TRBJ2-2
DNA: TGTGCCAGCAGCCAAGTCCGAGGGGTTTACACCGGGGAGCTGTTTTTT
CDR3: CASSQVRGVYTGELFF

V: TRBV21-1
D: NA
size: many
J: TRBJ1-1
DNA: TGTGCCAGCACCCCCATTAGCACTGAAGCTTTCTTT
CDR3: CASTPISTEAFF

V: TRBV24-1
D: TRBD1
size: many
J: TRBJ1-4
DNA: TGTGCCACCAGTGATACCGGGACAGGACCTGAAAAACTGTTTTTT
CDR3: CATSDTGTGPEKLFF

V: TRBV6-5
D: NA
size: NA
J: TRBJ2-3
DNA: TGTGCCAGCAGTTACAGTTTCTGGGGAGCAGATACGCAGTATTTT
CDR3: CASSYSFWGADTQYF

V: TRBV6-4
D: NA
size: few
J: TRBJ1-2
DNA: TGTGCCAGCAGCGGGACCTCCTATGGCTACACCTTC
CDR3: CASSGTSYGYTF

V: TRBV4-2
D: NA
size: few
J: TRBJ1-2
DNA: TGTGCCAGCAGCCAAGAATTACCGGGCTATGGCTACACCTTC
CDR3: CASSQELPGYGYTF

V: TRBV29-1
D: NA
size: NA
J: TRBJ1-2
DNA: TGCAGCGTTGAAGACCCAGGGACCGGGTATGGCTACACCTTC
CDR3: CSVEDPGTGYGYTF

V: TRBV24-1
D: NA
size: NA
J: TRBJ2-3
DNA: TGTGCCACCAGTGATTTGGTTGGACAGAGGGATACGCAGTATTTT
CDR3: CATSDLVGQRDTQYF

V: TRBV7-7
D: TRBD2
size: few
J: TRBJ2-2
DNA: TGTGCCAGCAGCCCTACTGGCCGCGGGAGGGTCACCGGGGAGCTGTTTTTT
CDR3: CASSPTGRGRVTGELFF

V: TRBV29-1
D: NA
size: many
J: TRBJ2-1
DNA: TGCAGCGTTGAAGGCGGAATGAGCTCCTACAATGAGCAGTTCTTC
CDR3: CSVEGGMSSYNEQFF

V: TRBV7-3
D: NA
size: few
J: TRBJ2-3
DNA: TGTGCCAGCAGCTCTGAACCCACAGATACGCAGTATTTT
CDR3: CASSSEPTDTQYF

V: TRBV24-1
D: TRBD2
size: NA
J: TRBJ2-1
DNA: TGTGCCACCAGTGACCGCCTTTGGCGGGAGGGCTCCTACAATGAGCAGTTCTTC
CDR3: CATSDRLWREGSYNEQFF

V: TRBV2
D: TRBD2
size: NA
J: TRBJ2-3
DNA: TGTGCCAGCTTGGGGATACCAGCGGGAGCTAGCACAGATACGCAGTATTTT
CDR3: CASLGIPAGASTDTQYF

V: TRBV12-3/TRBV12-4
D: NA
size: NA
J: TRBJ2-1
DNA: TGTGCCAGCACCAGGGGCCCAAACAATGAGCAGTTCTTC
CDR3: CASTRGPNNEQFF

V: TRBV6-1
D: TRBD2
size: few
J: TRBJ2-3
DNA: TGTGCCAGCAGCACAGCAGCGGGAGGGCCGGCAGATACGCAGTATTTT
CDR3: CASSTAAGGPADTQYF

V: TRBV5-1
D: NA
size: NA
J: TRBJ2-3
DNA: TGCGCCAGCCGTTCCCTCCAGCCAGATACGCAGTATTTT
CDR3: CASRSLQPDTQYF

V: TRBV6-5
D: TRBD1
size: many
J: TRBJ2-7
DNA: TGTGCCAGCAGTTACTCTGGGACAGGGTTTGGCGAGCAGTACTTC
CDR3: CASSYSGTGFGEQYF

V: TRBV10-3
D: NA
size: few
J: TRBJ1-3
DNA: TGTGCCATCAGTCCTAACCTTGGGGCCCTAGGGAGAAACACCATATATTTT
CDR3: CAISPNLGALGRNTIYF

V: TRBV12-5
D: NA
size: NA
J: TRBJ1-3
DNA: TGTGCTAGTGGTTTGGTAACGGGCCACAACTCTGGAAACACCATATATTTT
CDR3: CASGLVTGHNSGNTIYF

V: TRBV2
D: NA
size: few
J: TRBJ1-1
DNA: TGTGCCAGCAGTTTTCAAAGCATGAACACTGAAGCTTTCTTT
CDR3: CASSFQSMNTEAFF

V: TRBV28
D: NA
size: NA
J: TRBJ2-5
DNA: TGTGCCAGCACCCCGGCACGGACCCTGGGAGAGACCCAGTACTTC
CDR3: CASTPARTLGETQYF

V: TRBV11-2
D: NA
size: NA
J: TRBJ2-7
DNA: TGTGCCAGCAGCCACGAGGGGGGGAGGTTCCGCGAGCAGTACTTC
CDR3: CASSHEGGRFREQYF

V: TRBV28
D: NA
size: many
J: TRBJ2-5
DNA: TGTGCCAGCAGTTGGGCGGCAGGGATGGAGACCCAGTACTTC
CDR3: CASSWAAGMETQYF

V: TRBV12-3/TRBV12-4
D: NA
size: NA
J: TRBJ2-7
DNA: TGTGCCAGCAGTTGGGCTAGCGCCTCCTACGAGCAGTACTTC
CDR3: CASSWASASYEQYF

V: TRBV5-1
D: NA
size: many
J: TRBJ2-1
DNA: TGCGCCAGCAGCTTGGCCATGTCGGCCTACAATGAGCAGTTCTTC
CDR3: CASSLAMSAYNEQFF

V: TRBV5-5
D: TRBD1
size: NA
J: TRBJ1-3
DNA: TGTGCCAGCAGCCTCGACAGGGCCTCTGGAAACACCATATATTTT
CDR3: CASSLDRASGNTIYF

V: TRBV7-5
D: NA
size: NA
J: TRBJ1-1
DNA: NA
CDR3: CISVSEAYSAAKVYLDTEAFF

V: TRBV24-1
D: TRBD1
size: many
J: TRBJ2-1
DNA: TGTGCCACCAGTGATACCGGGACAGGGCTGTACAATGAGCAGTTCTTC
CDR3: CATSDTGTGLYNEQFF

V: TRBV5-1
D: NA
size: many
J: TRBJ2-3
DNA: TGCGCCAGCAGCTTGGTTAGCCCTCACACAGATACGCAGTATTTT
CDR3: CASSLVSPHTDTQYF

V: TRBV6-1
D: NA
size: NA
J: TRBJ1-4
DNA: TGTGCCAGCTCCGGGACTTATAATGAAAAACTGTTTTTT
CDR3: CASSGTYNEKLFF

V: TRBV5-1
D: TRBD2
size: many
J: TRBJ2-1
DNA: TGCGCCAGCAGCTTGGCCTTAACTAGCGGGAGCTCCTACAATGAGCAGTTCTTC
CDR3: CASSLALTSGSSYNEQFF

V: TRBV28
D: NA
size: NA
J: TRBJ2-3
DNA: TGTGCCAGCAGTAGGCATCAGGGACTCAGCACAGATACGCAGTATTTT
CDR3: CASSRHQGLSTDTQYF

V: TRBV28
D: NA
size: few
J: TRBJ1-1
DNA: TGTGCCAGCAGTTTATCCGGCGTGAGAATGAACACTGAAGCTTTCTTT
CDR3: CASSLSGVRMNTEAFF